Below are 10 T cell receptor beta chains sequenced from a single sample in a study of cytomegalovirus exposure and HLA in healthy donors. Amplification used 60 Vbeta primers and 13 Jbeta primers. Generated by immunoSEQ multiplex PCR, the TCRdb table keeps only in-frame clones and is missing some. The sample has about 160,000 clones, 60% to 80% seen once. Sequenced input: PBMCs. These receptors all stem from a man aged 25-40 years in good health and CMV-seropositive.

The chain carries TRBV2 and TRBJ2-7; 8 nucleotides align to TRBD1. Germline values: CDR1 SNHLY, CDR2 FYNNEI. V shed 9 bases and J 2 bases; nucleotides not matched to a gene: 3. The CDR3 contains 12 residues. The CDR3 nucleotides read TGTGCCAGATCGGACAGGGCCTACGAGCAGTACTTC. Amino acid sequence: CARSDRAYEQYF.

The chain uses TRBV28 and TRBJ1-5; possible D gene TRBD1, 5 bases. Germline V gives CDR1 MDHEN, CDR2 SYDVKM. The CDR3 runs 13 residues. V lost 5 bases and J lost 2, with 7 bases in between. The CDR3 protein is CASSQGGNQPQHF. The CDR3 bases are TGTGCCAGCAGTCAGGGCGGCAATCAGCCCCAGCATTTT.

V gene TRBV7-6 combines with J gene TRBJ2-5; weak D call: TRBD2 (6 bases). The CDR3 contains 14 residues. V was shortened by 8 bases and J by 4 bases, with 17 bases between the two germline ends. CDR1 is SGHVS, CDR2 FNYEAQ, per germline. In DNA form, the CDR3 reads TGTGCCAGCTCCCCCCGGCACGGGGGAGAGACCCAGTACTTC. This encodes CASSPRHGGETQYF.

The rearrangement joins TRBV7-2 to TRBJ1-2; a possible D gene is TRBD1 (6 bases). The V end lost 5 bases, the J end lost 8 bases, and 15 bases lay between the germline ends. Germline V gives CDR1 SGHTA, CDR2 FQGNSA. The length of the CDR3 is 13 residues. CDR3 bases: TGTGCCAGCAGCCCGAGGACAGTAAGCGGCTACACCTTC. It specifies CASSPRTVSGYTF.

This clone came up a few times. CDR3 DNA: TGTGCCTGGAGTTCCCGACAGGCCTTGGGTTACGAGCAGTACTTC. Residues: CAWSSRQALGYEQYF. The chain combines TRBV30 with TRBJ2-5, with D possibly matching TRBD1 (6 bases). The end of the DNA fits TRBJ2-7 better, so the J call may be wrong. Germline V gives CDR1 GTSNPN, CDR2 SVGIG (reference sequence). There are 15 residues in the CDR3.

The chain carries TRBV28 and TRBJ2-5; possible D gene TRBD1, 5 bases. V lost 1 base to trimming and J lost 4 bases, with 16 bases between them. CDR1 and CDR2 (germline): MDHEN, SYDVKM. CDR3 size: 16 residues. The CDR3 loop reads CASSLSSRVRLETQYF. Here the CDR3 DNA reads TGTGCCAGCAGTTTATCCTCCAGGGTGAGGTTAGAGACCCAGTACTTC.

Here the CDR3 reads CASKPPYSQQYF. The CDR3 coding sequence is TGTGCCAGCAAGCCCCCCTACTCTCAGCAGTACTTC. The gene calls are TRBV6-4 and TRBJ2-7; D call uncertain. Germline CDR1 is MRHNA and CDR2 is SNTAGT. The CDR3 contains 12 residues. Trimming took off 7 bases at V and 8 bases at J, with 15 bases between the two ends.

This clone came up once. The DNA for the CDR3 is TGTGCCAGCAGTTTCAAGCTTAAGTCGTCCTACGAGCAGTACTTC. This translates into CASSFKLKSSYEQYF. The V call is TRBV28, the J call TRBJ2-7, with D uncertain. This CDR3 is 15 amino acids long. Germline V gene sequence: CDR1 MDHEN, CDR2 SYDVKM. The V gene lost 3 bases and the J gene lost 1 base, with 13 bases spanning the gap.

The chain carries TRBV28 and TRBJ2-5; D is unresolved. The CDR3 has 12 residues. V lost 8 bases and J 5 bases, leaving 12 bases between the germline ends. CDR1 is MDHEN, CDR2 SYDVKM, per germline. CDR3 residues: CASQVSWETQYF. CDR3 DNA sequence: TGTGCCAGCCAGGTGTCGTGGGAGACCCAGTACTTC. The entire variable domain, with the rest obtained from reference TRBV28 and TRBJ2-5, is as follows: DVKVTQSSRYLVKRTGEKVFLECVQDMDHENMFWYRQDPGLGLRLIYFSYDVKMKEKGDIPEGYSVSREKKERFSLILESASTNQTSMYLCASQVSWETQYFGPGTRLLVL.

J is TRBJ2-2 and V is TRBV9; TRBD1 matches 7 bases. This CDR3 contains 15 residues. CDR1 SGDLS and CDR2 YYNGEE come from the germline V gene. Losses at the gene ends were 4 bases for V and 4 bases for J; bases not matched to a gene: 7. The DNA for the CDR3 is TGTGCCAGCAGCCCCCGGGCAGGGGGCACCGGGGAGCTGTTTTTT. Translated, it gives CASSPRAGGTGELFF.